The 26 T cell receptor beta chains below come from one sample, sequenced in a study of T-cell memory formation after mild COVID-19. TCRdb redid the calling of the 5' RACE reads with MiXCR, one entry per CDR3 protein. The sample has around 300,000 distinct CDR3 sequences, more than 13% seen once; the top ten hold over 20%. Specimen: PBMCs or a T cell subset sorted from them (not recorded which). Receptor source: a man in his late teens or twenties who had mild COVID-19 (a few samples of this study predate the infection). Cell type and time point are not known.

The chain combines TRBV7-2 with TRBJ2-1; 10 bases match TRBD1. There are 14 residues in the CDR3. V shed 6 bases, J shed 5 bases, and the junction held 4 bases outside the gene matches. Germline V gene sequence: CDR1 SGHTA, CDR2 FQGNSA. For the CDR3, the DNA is TGTGCCAGCAGGACAGGGGGCTGGAACAATGAGCAGTTCTTC. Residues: CASRTGGWNNEQFF.

In nucleotides, the CDR3 is TGCGCCAGCAGTGATCAAGGACAGGGCGGAGATACGCAGTATTTT. This codes for CASSDQGQGGDTQYF. The chain recombines TRBV10-1 with TRBJ2-3, with 8 bases that match TRBD1. Germline V gene sequence: CDR1 WNHNN, CDR2 SYGVQD (reference sequence). The CDR3 runs to 15 residues. The ends lost 3 bases at V and 5 bases at J; junction bases unmatched: 7.

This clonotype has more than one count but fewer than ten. The CDR3 sequence is CASSDNRGRSGEQYV. Written as DNA, the CDR3 is TGTGCCAGCAGCGACAACAGGGGGCGTTCGGGCGAGCAGTACGTC. V is TRBV28 and J is TRBJ2-7, with TRBD1 matching 9 bases. The V gene's germline CDR1 is MDHEN and CDR2 SYDVKM. Trimming cost V 6 bases and J 6 bases; bases outside gene matches: 12. CDR3 length equals 15 residues.

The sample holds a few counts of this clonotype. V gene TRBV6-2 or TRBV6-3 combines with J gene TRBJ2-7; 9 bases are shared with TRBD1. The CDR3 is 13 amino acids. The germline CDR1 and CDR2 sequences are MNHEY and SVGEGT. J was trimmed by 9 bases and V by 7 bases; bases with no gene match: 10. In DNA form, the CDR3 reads TGTGCCAGCACTCAACCGGGACAGGGTAGGCAGTACTTC. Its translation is CASTQPGQGRQYF.

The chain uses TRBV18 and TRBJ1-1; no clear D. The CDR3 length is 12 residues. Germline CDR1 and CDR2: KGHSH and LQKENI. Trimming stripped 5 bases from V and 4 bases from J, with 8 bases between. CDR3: CASSGYGTEAFF. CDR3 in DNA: TGTGCCAGCTCAGGTTACGGCACTGAAGCTTTCTTT.

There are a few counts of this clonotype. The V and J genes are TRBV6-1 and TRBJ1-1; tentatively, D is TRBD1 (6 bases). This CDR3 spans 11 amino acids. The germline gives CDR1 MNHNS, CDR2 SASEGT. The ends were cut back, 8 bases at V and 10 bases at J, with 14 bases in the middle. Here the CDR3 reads CASGGQRPAFF. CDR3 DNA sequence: TGTGCCAGCGGTGGACAGAGGCCAGCTTTCTTT.

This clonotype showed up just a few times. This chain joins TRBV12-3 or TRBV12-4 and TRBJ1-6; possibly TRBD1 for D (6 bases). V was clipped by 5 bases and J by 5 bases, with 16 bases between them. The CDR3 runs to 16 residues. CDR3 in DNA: TGTGCCAGCAGTCTCGTCGGGGGGCGCGATAATTCACCCCTCCACTTT. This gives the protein CASSLVGGRDNSPLHF.

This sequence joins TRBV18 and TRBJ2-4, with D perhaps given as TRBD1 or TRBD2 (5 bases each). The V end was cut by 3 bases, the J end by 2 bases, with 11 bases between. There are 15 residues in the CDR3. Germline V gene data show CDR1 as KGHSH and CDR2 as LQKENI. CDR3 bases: TGTGCCAGCTCACCTAGAGAGGGGCCCAAAAACATTCAGTACTTC. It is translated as CASSPREGPKNIQYF.

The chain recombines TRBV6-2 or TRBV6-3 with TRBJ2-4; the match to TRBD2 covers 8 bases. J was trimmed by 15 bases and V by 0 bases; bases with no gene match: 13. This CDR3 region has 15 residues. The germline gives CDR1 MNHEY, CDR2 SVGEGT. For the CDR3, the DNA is TGTGCCAGCAGTTACTCTCTAGCGGGCCGTCGCGTAAGGTACTTC. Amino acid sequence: CASSYSLAGRRVRYF.

CDR3 coding DNA: TGTGCCAGCAGTTTGGGGGAGCAGTACGTC. This gives the protein CASSLGEQYV. J is TRBJ2-7 and V is TRBV28; no clear D gene. The CDR3 has 10 residues. CDR1 is MDHEN and CDR2 is SYDVKM in the germline V gene. Trimming took off 3 bases at V and 7 bases at J, with 4 bases between the two ends.

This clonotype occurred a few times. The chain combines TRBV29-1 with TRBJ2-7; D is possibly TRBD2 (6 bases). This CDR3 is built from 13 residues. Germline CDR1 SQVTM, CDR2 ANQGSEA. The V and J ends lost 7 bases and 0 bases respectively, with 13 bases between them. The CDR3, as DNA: TGCAGCGCCCGGGACGGGAGCTCCTACGAGCAGTACTTC. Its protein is CSARDGSSYEQYF.

The CDR3 loop is CASRRDGSSYNEQFF. The CDR3 region has the DNA TGTGCCAGTAGAAGGGACGGCAGCTCCTACAATGAGCAGTTCTTC. The chain combines TRBV19 with TRBJ2-1, with D perhaps given as TRBD1 or TRBD2 (5 bases each). Trimming took off 6 bases at V and 0 bases at J, with 12 bases between the two ends. This CDR3 has 15 amino acids. Germline assignment: CDR1 LNHDA and CDR2 SQIVND (reference sequence).

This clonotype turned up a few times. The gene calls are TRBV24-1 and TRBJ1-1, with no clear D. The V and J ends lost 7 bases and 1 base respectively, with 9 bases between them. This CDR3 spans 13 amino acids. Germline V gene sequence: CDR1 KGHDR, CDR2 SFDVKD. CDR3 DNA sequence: TGTGCCACCAGCGATGGATGGAACACTGAAGCTTTCTTT. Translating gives CATSDGWNTEAFF.

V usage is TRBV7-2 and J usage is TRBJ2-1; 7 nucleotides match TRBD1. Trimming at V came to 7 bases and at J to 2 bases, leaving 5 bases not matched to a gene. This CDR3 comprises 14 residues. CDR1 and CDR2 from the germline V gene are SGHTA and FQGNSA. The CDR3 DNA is TGTGCCAGCAACCGACAGGGCGCCTACAATGAGCAGTTCTTC. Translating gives CASNRQGAYNEQFF.

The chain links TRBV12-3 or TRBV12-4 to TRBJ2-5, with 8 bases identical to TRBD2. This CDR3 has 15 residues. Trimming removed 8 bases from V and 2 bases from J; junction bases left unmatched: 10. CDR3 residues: CASRKGERGQETQYF. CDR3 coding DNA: TGTGCCAGCCGCAAGGGGGAGCGGGGGCAAGAGACCCAGTACTTC.

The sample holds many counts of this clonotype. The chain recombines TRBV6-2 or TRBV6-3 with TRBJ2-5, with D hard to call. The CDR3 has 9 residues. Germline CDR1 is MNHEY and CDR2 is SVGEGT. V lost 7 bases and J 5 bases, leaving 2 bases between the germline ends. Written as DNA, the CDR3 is TGTGCCAGCATGGAGACCCAGTACTTC. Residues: CASMETQYF.

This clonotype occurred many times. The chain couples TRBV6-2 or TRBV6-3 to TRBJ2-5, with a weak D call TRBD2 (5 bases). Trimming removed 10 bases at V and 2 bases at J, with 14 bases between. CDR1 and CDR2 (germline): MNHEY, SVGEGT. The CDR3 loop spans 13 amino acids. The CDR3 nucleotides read TGTGCCACTACCCTAGCAATACAAGAGACCCAGTACTTC. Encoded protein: CATTLAIQETQYF.

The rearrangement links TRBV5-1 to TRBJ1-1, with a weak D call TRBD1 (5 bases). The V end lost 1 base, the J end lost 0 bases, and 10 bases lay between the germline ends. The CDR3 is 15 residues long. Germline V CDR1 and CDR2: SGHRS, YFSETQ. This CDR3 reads CASSLSGGMNTEAFF. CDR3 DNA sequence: TGCGCCAGCAGCTTGTCTGGGGGGATGAACACTGAAGCTTTCTTT.

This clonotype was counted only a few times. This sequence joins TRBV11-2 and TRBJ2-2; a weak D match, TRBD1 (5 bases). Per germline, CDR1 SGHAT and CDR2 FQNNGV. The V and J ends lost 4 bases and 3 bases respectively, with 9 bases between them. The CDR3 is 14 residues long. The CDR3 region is CASSSPGHTGELFF. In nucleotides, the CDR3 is TGTGCCAGCAGCTCCCCAGGGCACACCGGGGAGCTGTTTTTT.

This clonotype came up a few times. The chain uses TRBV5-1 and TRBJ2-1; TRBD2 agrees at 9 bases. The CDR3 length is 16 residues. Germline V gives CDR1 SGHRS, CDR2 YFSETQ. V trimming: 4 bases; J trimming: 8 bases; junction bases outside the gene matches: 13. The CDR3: CASSPDGRGGADEQFF. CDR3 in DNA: TGCGCCAGCAGCCCGGACGGGCGGGGGGGAGCGGATGAGCAGTTCTTC.

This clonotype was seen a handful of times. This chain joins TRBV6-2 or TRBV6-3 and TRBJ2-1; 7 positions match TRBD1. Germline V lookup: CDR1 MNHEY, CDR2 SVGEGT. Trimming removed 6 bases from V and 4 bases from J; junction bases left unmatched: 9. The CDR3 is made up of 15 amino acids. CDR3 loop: CASRGVGRGYNEQFF. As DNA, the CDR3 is TGTGCCAGCAGGGGAGTGGGCAGGGGGTACAATGAGCAGTTCTTC.

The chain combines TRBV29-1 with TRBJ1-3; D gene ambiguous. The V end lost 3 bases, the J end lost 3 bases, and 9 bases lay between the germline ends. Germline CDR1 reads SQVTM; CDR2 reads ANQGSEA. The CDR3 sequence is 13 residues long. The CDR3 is CSVDPLGGNTIYF. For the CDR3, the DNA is TGCAGCGTTGACCCATTGGGTGGAAACACCATATATTTT.

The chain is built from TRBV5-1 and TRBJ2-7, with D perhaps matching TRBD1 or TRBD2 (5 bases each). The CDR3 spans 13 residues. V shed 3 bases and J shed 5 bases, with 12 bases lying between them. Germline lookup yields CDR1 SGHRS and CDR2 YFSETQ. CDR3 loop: CASSSTRDHEQYF. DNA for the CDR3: TGCGCCAGCAGCTCCACACGGGACCACGAGCAGTACTTC.

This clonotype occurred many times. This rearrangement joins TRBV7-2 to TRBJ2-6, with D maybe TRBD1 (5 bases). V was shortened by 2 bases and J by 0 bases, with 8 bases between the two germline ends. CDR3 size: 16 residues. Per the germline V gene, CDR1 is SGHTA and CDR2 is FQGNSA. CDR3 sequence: CASSLSRVSGANVLTF. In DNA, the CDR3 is TGTGCCAGCAGCTTATCCAGGGTCTCTGGGGCCAACGTCCTGACTTTC.

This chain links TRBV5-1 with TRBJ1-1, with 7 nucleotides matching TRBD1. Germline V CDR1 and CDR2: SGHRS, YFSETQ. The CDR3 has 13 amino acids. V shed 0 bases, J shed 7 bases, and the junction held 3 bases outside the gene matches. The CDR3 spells CASSLGQGGEAFF. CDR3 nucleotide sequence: TGCGCCAGCAGCTTGGGACAGGGTGGTGAAGCTTTCTTT.

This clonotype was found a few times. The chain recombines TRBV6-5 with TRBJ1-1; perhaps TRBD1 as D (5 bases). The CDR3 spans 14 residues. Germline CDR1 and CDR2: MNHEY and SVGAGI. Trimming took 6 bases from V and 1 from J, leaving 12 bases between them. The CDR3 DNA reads TGTGCCAGCAGCTCCAATACAGGGAACACTGAAGCTTTCTTT. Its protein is CASSSNTGNTEAFF.